This is a list of T cell receptor beta chains from one sample in a study of cytomegalovirus exposure and HLA in healthy donors. Clones were sequenced by immunoSEQ multiplex PCR, and TCRdb holds only the in-frame ones, with some missing. This table has approximately 79,000 clones, 60% to 85% appearing once. Sequenced sample: PBMCs. The source of these receptors is a man aged 35-49 years in good health and CMV-seronegative. Each CDR3 is given with its conserved first and last residue.

CDR3aa	v_gene	j_gene
CASSYGLFYEQYF	TRBV6-5	TRBJ2-7
CASSWVGEEVNEQFF	TRBV11-1	TRBJ2-1
CASRPTDGTYEQYF	TRBV6-1	TRBJ2-7
CASSRAAGGPYEQYF	TRBV7-2	TRBJ2-7
CASSPAATSGTNEQFF	TRBV28	TRBJ2-1
CASSSGSLGNIQYF	TRBV28	TRBJ2-4
CSVEWQKNTEAFF	TRBV29-1	TRBJ1-1
CASSLGAGGAMEQYF	TRBV5-1	TRBJ2-7
CATSRDRGGYTF	TRBV15	TRBJ1-2
CASSSGQGAVDTEAFF	TRBV5-1	TRBJ1-1
CASSSPTSGKYEQYF	TRBV11-2	TRBJ2-7
CASSLGLASNEQFF	TRBV27	TRBJ2-1
CASSFRDRGNQPQHF	TRBV28	TRBJ1-5
CASSWNRGVKETQYF	TRBV6-5	TRBJ2-5
CASSPGQSTNEKLFF	TRBV5-6	TRBJ1-4
CASSRGGRGNTGELFF	TRBV5-4	TRBJ2-2
CASSATRGEQYF	TRBV9	TRBJ2-7
CASSMDGHSYNEQFF	TRBV19	TRBJ2-1
CASSDRWRSAEAFF	TRBV6-5	TRBJ1-1
CASSIWRFGTKGSSGANVLTF	TRBV19	TRBJ2-6
CASSAAGGVNTEAFF	TRBV19	TRBJ1-1
CASSYDPGGGNEQFF	TRBV6-5	TRBJ2-1
CASSQITGEQFF	TRBV4-2	TRBJ2-1
CASSAPGGTEAFF	TRBV9	TRBJ1-1
CASTGTSGSYEQYF	TRBV6-1	TRBJ2-7
CASSAKGDTEAFF	TRBV19	TRBJ1-1
CSVVFGRDLQFF	TRBV29-1	TRBJ2-1
CASSPPGTGVNQPQHF	TRBV18	TRBJ1-5
CASRTGTGNEKLFF	TRBV2	TRBJ1-4
CASSGGLAGAQETQYF	TRBV2	TRBJ2-5
CASSLSGIGAFF	TRBV7-2	TRBJ1-1
CASSLDTRNEQFF	TRBV25-1	TRBJ2-1
CASSLDRHEQYF	TRBV6-1	TRBJ2-7
CASSLDRLAGPDEQYF	TRBV7-9	TRBJ2-7
CASSLDTSGMGEQFF	TRBV7-2	TRBJ2-1
CASSSLGGGNTIYF	TRBV28	TRBJ1-3